The sequence of this TCR beta chain was determined in a study of cytomegalovirus exposure and HLA in healthy donors. V was clipped by 5 bases and J by 6 bases, with 16 bases between them. The CDR3 totals 14 residues. Germline assignment: CDR1 LNHDA and CDR2 SQIVND (reference sequence). Amplification used 60 Vbeta primers and 13 Jbeta primers. Sequenced by immunoSEQ multiplex PCR; TCRdb stores in-frame clones only, minus some. In the table there are 120,000 or so clones, 80% of which are singletons. Sequenced input: PBMCs. This chain links TRBV19 with TRBJ1-2; TRBD1 is a possible D gene (6 bases). This TCR was recovered from a man in his thirties or forties in good health and CMV-seronegative. CDR3 in DNA: TGTGCCAGTAGTTCACCACAGGGTCGGGATGGCTACACCTTC. It encodes CASSSPQGRDGYTF.